Listed below are T cell receptor beta chains from one sample, sequenced in a study of blood T cell repertoires in COVID-19. Profiled with immunoSEQ multiplex PCR; TCRdb holds only in-frame clones, not every one. The top ten clones hold roughly 50% of a sample with about 89,000 clones, over 60% of them seen once. The sequenced sample was peripheral blood. The receptors originated from a human donor in a cohort sampled during active COVID-19. The CDR3 runs from the conserved cysteine through the conserved F or W. The order of the fields is CDR3 DNA, CDR3 protein, V gene, D gene, clone size, J gene. D genes are given only for firm matches. Expanded clones are given a class, and other clones once, few, many or no size at all.

CDR3nt: TGTGCCAGCAGCGTCAAAGCGGGAGTCGTAGATACGCAGTATTTT
CDR3aa: CASSVKAGVVDTQYF
v_gene: TRBV7-2
d_gene: TRBD2
abundance: -
j_gene: TRBJ2-3

CDR3nt: TGTGCCAGCTCACCGACAGGCTCTGGGGCCAACGTCCTGACTTTC
CDR3aa: CASSPTGSGANVLTF
v_gene: TRBV18
d_gene: -
abundance: once
j_gene: TRBJ2-6

CDR3nt: TGTGCCAGCAGGTTAGTCGGGGTTTACGAGCAGTACTTC
CDR3aa: CASRLVGVYEQYF
v_gene: TRBV28
d_gene: -
abundance: -
j_gene: TRBJ2-7

CDR3nt: TGTGCCAGCAGTTACTCCTCCGGAGGGATGGCACCCCTCCACTTT
CDR3aa: CASSYSSGGMAPLHF
v_gene: TRBV6-5
d_gene: -
abundance: -
j_gene: TRBJ1-6

CDR3nt: TGTGCCCTCTCCTCTGCGGGAGGGGAGTACGAGCAGTACTTC
CDR3aa: CALSSAGGEYEQYF
v_gene: TRBV10-3
d_gene: TRBD2
abundance: -
j_gene: TRBJ2-7

CDR3nt: TGTGCCAGCACCAGGGTGTCCTACGAGCAGTACTTC
CDR3aa: CASTRVSYEQYF
v_gene: TRBV28
d_gene: -
abundance: -
j_gene: TRBJ2-7

CDR3nt: TGTGCCAGCAGCAGTCTAGCGGGAAATTACAATGAGCAGTTCTTC
CDR3aa: CASSSLAGNYNEQFF
v_gene: TRBV7-2
d_gene: TRBD2
abundance: -
j_gene: TRBJ2-1

CDR3nt: TGCGCCAGCGGACAGGGGAGCACCTACAATGAGCAGTTCTTC
CDR3aa: CASGQGSTYNEQFF
v_gene: TRBV5-1
d_gene: TRBD1
abundance: -
j_gene: TRBJ2-1

CDR3nt: TGTGCCAGCAGTGAAGGTGATTTTGTCCGGGGTGAAGCTTTCTTT
CDR3aa: CASSEGDFVRGEAFF
v_gene: TRBV2
d_gene: -
abundance: once
j_gene: TRBJ1-1

CDR3nt: TGTGCCAGCAGCGTAAGCGAGGGGAACACCGGGGAGCTGTTTTTT
CDR3aa: CASSVSEGNTGELFF
v_gene: TRBV9
d_gene: -
abundance: -
j_gene: TRBJ2-2

CDR3nt: TGTGCCACCAGTGATTCCTCGATCGCGGGACGAACTAATGAAAAACTGTTTTTT
CDR3aa: CATSDSSIAGRTNEKLFF
v_gene: TRBV24-1
d_gene: -
abundance: -
j_gene: TRBJ1-4

CDR3nt: TGTGCCAGCAAAGAGGACAGGGAGGCTAATGAAAAACTGTTTTTT
CDR3aa: CASKEDREANEKLFF
v_gene: TRBV28
d_gene: TRBD1
abundance: -
j_gene: TRBJ1-4

CDR3nt: TGTGCCAGCAGCAGACTAGCCGATACGCAGTATTTT
CDR3aa: CASSRLADTQYF
v_gene: TRBV7-9
d_gene: TRBD2
abundance: -
j_gene: TRBJ2-3

CDR3nt: TGCGCCAGCAGCAGCCCCGGGGTCAACACTGAAGCTTTCTTT
CDR3aa: CASSSPGVNTEAFF
v_gene: TRBV5-1
d_gene: -
abundance: -
j_gene: TRBJ1-1

CDR3nt: TGCGCCAGCAGCTTTCTTCCTAGCGGGAGTGAGGGCACAGATACGCAGTATTTT
CDR3aa: CASSFLPSGSEGTDTQYF
v_gene: TRBV5-1
d_gene: TRBD2
abundance: few
j_gene: TRBJ2-3

CDR3nt: TGTGCCAGCAGCAAAGGGACAAAAGCCTACGAGCAGTACTTC
CDR3aa: CASSKGTKAYEQYF
v_gene: TRBV5-4
d_gene: -
abundance: -
j_gene: TRBJ2-7

CDR3nt: TGCAGCGTTGGGGGGGGGTTAGGGAATCAGCCCCAGCATTTT
CDR3aa: CSVGGGLGNQPQHF
v_gene: TRBV29-1
d_gene: -
abundance: -
j_gene: TRBJ1-5

CDR3nt: TGTGCCAGTAGCCAAGACAGTAGCAATCAGCCCCAGCATTTT
CDR3aa: CASSQDSSNQPQHF
v_gene: TRBV19
d_gene: -
abundance: -
j_gene: TRBJ1-5

CDR3nt: TGTGCCAGCAGCCCGGGACAGACTGGAAACACCATATATTTT
CDR3aa: CASSPGQTGNTIYF
v_gene: TRBV7-9
d_gene: TRBD1
abundance: few
j_gene: TRBJ1-3

CDR3nt: TGTGCCAGCAGCAAGACAGGGAATATTAACACCGGGGAGCTGTTTTTT
CDR3aa: CASSKTGNINTGELFF
v_gene: TRBV3-1/TRBV3-2
d_gene: TRBD1
abundance: -
j_gene: TRBJ2-2

CDR3nt: TGTGCCAGCAGCTCCCGGACTCGCAATGAGCAGTTCTTC
CDR3aa: CASSSRTRNEQFF
v_gene: TRBV11-3
d_gene: -
abundance: -
j_gene: TRBJ2-1

CDR3nt: TGTGCCAGCAGCACCAGGACTAGCTTGGGGGAGACCCAGTACTTC
CDR3aa: CASSTRTSLGETQYF
v_gene: TRBV11-2
d_gene: TRBD2
abundance: -
j_gene: TRBJ2-5

CDR3nt: TGCGCCAGCAGCCAAGGTGTCTCCCGGGCAGATACGCAGTATTTT
CDR3aa: CASSQGVSRADTQYF
v_gene: TRBV4-1
d_gene: -
abundance: -
j_gene: TRBJ2-3

CDR3nt: TGCGCCAGCAGCCCAGCGGGGGGGAGGACGAGAGATACGCAGTATTTT
CDR3aa: CASSPAGGRTRDTQYF
v_gene: TRBV5-1
d_gene: TRBD2
abundance: -
j_gene: TRBJ2-3

CDR3nt: TGTGCCAGCAGCTTGTCTTGGCTCTTCACAGATACGCAGTATTTT
CDR3aa: CASSLSWLFTDTQYF
v_gene: TRBV5-5
d_gene: -
abundance: -
j_gene: TRBJ2-3

CDR3nt: TGTGCCAGCAGCTTGGCTTTAGCCAAAAACATTCAGTACTTC
CDR3aa: CASSLALAKNIQYF
v_gene: TRBV5-6
d_gene: -
abundance: -
j_gene: TRBJ2-4

CDR3nt: TGTGCCAGCAGTGGCACTGTAGCGGGAGGGTCCCCCACAGATACGCAGTATTTT
CDR3aa: CASSGTVAGGSPTDTQYF
v_gene: TRBV6-1
d_gene: TRBD2
abundance: -
j_gene: TRBJ2-3

CDR3nt: TGTGCCAGCAGCACGACAGGGATCGGAGAAAAACTGTTTTTT
CDR3aa: CASSTTGIGEKLFF
v_gene: TRBV7-9
d_gene: TRBD1
abundance: -
j_gene: TRBJ1-4

CDR3nt: TGTGCCAGCAGCTTTAGAACAGGCTTCATCCTGCCTGGGGCCAACGTCCTGACTTTC
CDR3aa: CASSFRTGFILPGANVLTF
v_gene: TRBV6-2/TRBV6-3
d_gene: -
abundance: few
j_gene: TRBJ2-6

CDR3nt: TGTGCCAGCAGTTACCCTGACAGTATGGGAAATACGCAGTATTTT
CDR3aa: CASSYPDSMGNTQYF
v_gene: TRBV28
d_gene: -
abundance: -
j_gene: TRBJ2-3

CDR3nt: TGTGCCAGCAGTTTATGGCTCGGCGGGCTGACAGATACGCAGTATTTT
CDR3aa: CASSLWLGGLTDTQYF
v_gene: TRBV28
d_gene: -
abundance: -
j_gene: TRBJ2-3

CDR3nt: TGTGCCAGCAGTGCGACAAATTGGAATTCACCCCTCCACTTT
CDR3aa: CASSATNWNSPLHF
v_gene: TRBV2
d_gene: -
abundance: -
j_gene: TRBJ1-6

CDR3nt: TGTGCCACGGGACTAGCGGGAGTCAATGAGCAGTTCTTC
CDR3aa: CATGLAGVNEQFF
v_gene: TRBV5-5
d_gene: TRBD2
abundance: -
j_gene: TRBJ2-1

CDR3nt: TGCGCCAGCAGCCAAGAAGAACAGGGCTACGAGCAGTACTTC
CDR3aa: CASSQEEQGYEQYF
v_gene: TRBV4-3
d_gene: -
abundance: many
j_gene: TRBJ2-7

CDR3nt: TGTGCCAGCAGGGGAGACTTAAACACCGGGGAGCTGTTTTTT
CDR3aa: CASRGDLNTGELFF
v_gene: TRBV9
d_gene: -
abundance: -
j_gene: TRBJ2-2

CDR3nt: TGCGCCAGCAGCCGTCGGACAGGGGGAGACTTTGCCTACGAGCAGTACTTC
CDR3aa: CASSRRTGGDFAYEQYF
v_gene: TRBV5-1
d_gene: TRBD1
abundance: few
j_gene: TRBJ2-7

CDR3nt: TGTGCCAGCAGTTTAGGGGACAACTACAATGAGCAGTTCTTC
CDR3aa: CASSLGDNYNEQFF
v_gene: TRBV28
d_gene: -
abundance: -
j_gene: TRBJ2-1

CDR3nt: TGTGCCAGCAGCTCCGCCCCGGGACTATCCTACGAGCAGTACTTC
CDR3aa: CASSSAPGLSYEQYF
v_gene: TRBV9
d_gene: TRBD2
abundance: -
j_gene: TRBJ2-7

CDR3nt: TGTGCCAGCGTTCGGGAGCGGGGGGCCGGGGAGCTGTTTTTT
CDR3aa: CASVRERGAGELFF
v_gene: TRBV27
d_gene: TRBD2
abundance: -
j_gene: TRBJ2-2

CDR3nt: TGCGCCAGCGCACGGACAGGGGGTTTCGTTTCACCCCTCCACTTT
CDR3aa: CASARTGGFVSPLHF
v_gene: TRBV4-3
d_gene: TRBD1
abundance: -
j_gene: TRBJ1-6

CDR3nt: TGTGCCAGCAGTTACCTCGGGGACAGGGGTTCCTACGAGCAGTACTTC
CDR3aa: CASSYLGDRGSYEQYF
v_gene: TRBV6-5
d_gene: TRBD1
abundance: few
j_gene: TRBJ2-7

CDR3nt: TGTGCCAGCACGGCGGCGGGCAGATTCTACGAGCAGTACTTC
CDR3aa: CASTAAGRFYEQYF
v_gene: TRBV28
d_gene: -
abundance: few
j_gene: TRBJ2-7

CDR3nt: TGTGCCAGCAGCCCAGCAGGGCAGAACACTGAAGCTTTCTTT
CDR3aa: CASSPAGQNTEAFF
v_gene: TRBV9
d_gene: -
abundance: -
j_gene: TRBJ1-1

CDR3nt: TGTGCCAGCTCACCCCCCGGGACTAGCGGGAGTTACAACACCGGGGAGCTGTTTTTT
CDR3aa: CASSPPGTSGSYNTGELFF
v_gene: TRBV18
d_gene: TRBD2
abundance: -
j_gene: TRBJ2-2

CDR3nt: TGTGCCAGCAGTAGCTTACAGAGCGGGAGGACCTACAATGAGCAGTTCTTC
CDR3aa: CASSSLQSGRTYNEQFF
v_gene: TRBV6-2/TRBV6-3
d_gene: TRBD2
abundance: -
j_gene: TRBJ2-1

CDR3nt: TGCAGCGTTGCATGGTCGCGGGGGCTCTCTGGGGAGCAGTACTTC
CDR3aa: CSVAWSRGLSGEQYF
v_gene: TRBV29-1
d_gene: -
abundance: -
j_gene: TRBJ2-7

CDR3nt: TGTGCCAGCAGCTTAGCGCCCTATCCTAGCGCCCCCCGTGAGACCCAGTACTTC
CDR3aa: CASSLAPYPSAPRETQYF
v_gene: TRBV7-2
d_gene: -
abundance: once
j_gene: TRBJ2-5

CDR3nt: TGTGCCAGCAGTGGAGTTGTCTACGAGCAGTACTTC
CDR3aa: CASSGVVYEQYF
v_gene: TRBV12-3/TRBV12-4
d_gene: -
abundance: few
j_gene: TRBJ2-7

CDR3nt: TGTGCCAGCTCGGTACAGGGGACCTACGAGCAGTACTTC
CDR3aa: CASSVQGTYEQYF
v_gene: TRBV18
d_gene: TRBD1
abundance: once
j_gene: TRBJ2-7

CDR3nt: TGTGCCAGCAGTCATAGCGGGACCAATACGCAGTATTTT
CDR3aa: CASSHSGTNTQYF
v_gene: TRBV12-3/TRBV12-4
d_gene: TRBD2
abundance: -
j_gene: TRBJ2-3

CDR3nt: TGTGCCAGCAGCTTGGGTTTTACACTAAACACTGAAGCTTTCTTT
CDR3aa: CASSLGFTLNTEAFF
v_gene: TRBV5-5
d_gene: -
abundance: -
j_gene: TRBJ1-1

CDR3nt: TGCGCCAGCAGCCTGGGACAGGCAAACACCGGGGAGCTGTTTTTT
CDR3aa: CASSLGQANTGELFF
v_gene: TRBV4-3
d_gene: TRBD1
abundance: -
j_gene: TRBJ2-2

CDR3nt: TGTGCCAGTAGTTCAAATCGCGACAGGAGAAATGAGCAGTTCTTC
CDR3aa: CASSSNRDRRNEQFF
v_gene: TRBV19
d_gene: -
abundance: -
j_gene: TRBJ2-1